The clone carrying this T cell receptor (beta chain) was seen a few times. Its target is unknown. This record comes from a study of response to subunit inactivated influenza vaccine. Findings of the study overall: Each seasonal flu vaccination may recruit only limited new T cells, authors suggested.

TCRdb recomputed calls from the RT-PCR reads with MiXCR, one row per CDR3 protein. The table lists approximately 300,000 distinct CDR3 sequences, about 20% of them singletons, with around 10% in the top ten. V shed 0 bases and J shed 1 base, with 9 bases lying between them. Germline V gene data show CDR1 as KGHSH and CDR2 as LQKENI. This CDR3 is 15 amino acids long. The material was PBMCs from blood, obtained about 20 months after vaccination. The chain employs TRBV18 and TRBJ2-5, with TRBD1 as a possible D gene (5 bases). This receptor was obtained from a man between 50 and 69 years old who received an inactivated influenza vaccine. CDR3 region: CASSPPGATQETQYF. CDR3 bases: TGTGCCAGCTCACCACCAGGGGCGACCCAAGAGACCCAGTACTTC.